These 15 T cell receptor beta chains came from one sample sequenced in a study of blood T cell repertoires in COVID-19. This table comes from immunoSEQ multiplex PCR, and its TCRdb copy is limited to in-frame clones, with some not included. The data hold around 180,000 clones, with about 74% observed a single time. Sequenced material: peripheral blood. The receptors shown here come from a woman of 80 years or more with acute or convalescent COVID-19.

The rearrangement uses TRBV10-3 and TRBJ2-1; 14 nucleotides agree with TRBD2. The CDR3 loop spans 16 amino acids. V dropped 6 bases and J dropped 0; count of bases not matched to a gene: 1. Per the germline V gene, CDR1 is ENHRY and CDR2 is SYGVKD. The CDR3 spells CAIRGTSGSSYNEQFF. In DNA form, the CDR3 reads TGTGCCATCAGAGGGACTAGCGGGAGCTCCTACAATGAGCAGTTCTTC.

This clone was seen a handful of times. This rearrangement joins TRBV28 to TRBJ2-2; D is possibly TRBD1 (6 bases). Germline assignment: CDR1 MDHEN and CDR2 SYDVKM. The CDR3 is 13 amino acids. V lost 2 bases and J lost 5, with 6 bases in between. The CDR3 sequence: CASSLGQTGELFF. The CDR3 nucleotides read TGTGCCAGCAGTTTAGGACAGACCGGGGAGCTGTTTTTT.

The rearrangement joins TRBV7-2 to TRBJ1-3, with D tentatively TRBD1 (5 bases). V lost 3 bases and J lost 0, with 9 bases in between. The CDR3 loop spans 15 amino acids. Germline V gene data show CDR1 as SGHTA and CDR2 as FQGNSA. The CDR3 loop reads CASSFDSNSGNTIYF. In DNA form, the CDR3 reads TGTGCCAGCAGCTTCGACAGTAACTCTGGAAACACCATATATTTT.

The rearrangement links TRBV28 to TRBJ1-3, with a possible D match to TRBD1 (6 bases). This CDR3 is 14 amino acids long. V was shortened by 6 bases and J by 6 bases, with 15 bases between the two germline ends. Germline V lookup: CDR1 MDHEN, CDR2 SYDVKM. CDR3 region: CASSPTGSENTIYF. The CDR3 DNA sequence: TGTGCCAGCAGCCCTACAGGGAGTGAAAACACCATATATTTT.

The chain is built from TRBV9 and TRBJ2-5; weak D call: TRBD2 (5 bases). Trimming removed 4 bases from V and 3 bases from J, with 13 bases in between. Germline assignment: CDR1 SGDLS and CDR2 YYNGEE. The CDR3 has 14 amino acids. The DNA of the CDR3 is TGTGCCAGCAGCTACCAGGACTTTAAAGAGACCCAGTACTTC. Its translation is CASSYQDFKETQYF.

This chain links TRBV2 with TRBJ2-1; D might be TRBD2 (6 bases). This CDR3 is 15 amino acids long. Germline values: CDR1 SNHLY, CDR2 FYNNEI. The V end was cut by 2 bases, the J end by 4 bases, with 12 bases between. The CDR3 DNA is TGTGCCAGCAGTGAAATAGGGACTGTGTACAATGAGCAGTTCTTC. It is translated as CASSEIGTVYNEQFF.

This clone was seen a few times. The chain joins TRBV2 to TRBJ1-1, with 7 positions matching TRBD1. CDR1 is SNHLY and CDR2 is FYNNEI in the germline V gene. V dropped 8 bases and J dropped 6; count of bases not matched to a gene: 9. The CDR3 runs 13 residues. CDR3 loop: CASPGQAEAEAFF. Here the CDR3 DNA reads TGTGCCAGCCCAGGACAGGCAGAGGCTGAAGCTTTCTTT.

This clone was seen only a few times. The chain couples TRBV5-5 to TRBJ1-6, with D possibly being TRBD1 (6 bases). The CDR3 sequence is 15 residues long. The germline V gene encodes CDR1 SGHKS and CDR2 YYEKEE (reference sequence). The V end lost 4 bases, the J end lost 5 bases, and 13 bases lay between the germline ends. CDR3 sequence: CASSLQGRDNSPLHF. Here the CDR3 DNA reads TGTGCCAGCAGCCTACAGGGTAGGGATAATTCACCCCTCCACTTT.

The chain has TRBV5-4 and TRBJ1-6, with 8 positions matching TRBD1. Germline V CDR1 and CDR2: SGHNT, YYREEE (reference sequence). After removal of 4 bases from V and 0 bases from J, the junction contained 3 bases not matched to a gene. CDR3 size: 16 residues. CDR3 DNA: TGTGCCAGCAGCGGGACAGGAGGCTCCTATAATTCACCCCTCCACTTT. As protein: CASSGTGGSYNSPLHF.

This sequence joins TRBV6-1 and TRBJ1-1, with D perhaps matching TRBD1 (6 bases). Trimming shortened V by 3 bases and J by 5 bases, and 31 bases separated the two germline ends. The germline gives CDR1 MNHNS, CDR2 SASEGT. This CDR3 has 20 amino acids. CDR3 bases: TGTGCCAGCAGTGAGCGAGGGGGAAGGGGCTTCGTAGGTACGAGGACTGAAGCTTTCTTT. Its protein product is CASSERGGRGFVGTRTEAFF.

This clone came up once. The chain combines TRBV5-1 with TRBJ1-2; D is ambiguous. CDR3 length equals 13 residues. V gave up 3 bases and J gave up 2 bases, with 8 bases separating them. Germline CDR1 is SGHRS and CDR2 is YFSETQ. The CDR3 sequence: CASSWGENYGYTF. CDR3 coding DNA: TGCGCCAGCAGCTGGGGAGAAAACTATGGCTACACCTTC.

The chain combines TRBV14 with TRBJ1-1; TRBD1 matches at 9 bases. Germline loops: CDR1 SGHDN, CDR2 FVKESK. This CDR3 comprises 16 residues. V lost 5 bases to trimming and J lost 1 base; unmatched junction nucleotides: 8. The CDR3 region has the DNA TGTGCCAGCAGCGGCTTGTTGGGACAGGGGAACACTGAAGCTTTCTTT. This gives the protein CASSGLLGQGNTEAFF.

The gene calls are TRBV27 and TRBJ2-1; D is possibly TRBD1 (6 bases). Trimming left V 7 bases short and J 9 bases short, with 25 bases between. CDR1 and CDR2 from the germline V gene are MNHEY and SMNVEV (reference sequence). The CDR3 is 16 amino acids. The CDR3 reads CASNEQKGQGYGEQFF. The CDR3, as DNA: TGTGCCAGCAATGAACAAAAGGGGCAGGGGTATGGTGAGCAGTTCTTC.

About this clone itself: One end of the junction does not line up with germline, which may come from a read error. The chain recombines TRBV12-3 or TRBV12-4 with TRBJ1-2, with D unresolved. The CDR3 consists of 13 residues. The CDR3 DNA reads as TGTGCCAGCACTTTAGGTAGGGCGGGCGGCTACACCTTC. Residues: CASTLGRAGGYTF.

The CDR3 loop is CATSRDQREVDTQYF. For the CDR3, the DNA is TGTGCCACCAGCAGAGATCAGCGGGAGGTCGATACGCAGTATTTT. The rearrangement uses TRBV15 and TRBJ2-3; 9 bases are shared with TRBD2. J gave up 6 bases and V 0 bases, and 4 bases lay outside the gene matches. Per the germline V gene, CDR1 is LNHNV and CDR2 is YYDKDF (reference sequence). The CDR3 extends over 15 amino acids. The complete variable domain, with remaining parts taken from reference TRBV15 and TRBJ2-3, reads DAMVIQNPRYQVTQFGKPVTLSCSQTLNHNVMYWYQQKSSQAPKLLFHYYDKDFNNEADTPDNFQSRRPNTSFCFLDIRSPGLGDTAMYLCATSRDQREVDTQYFGPGTRLTVL.